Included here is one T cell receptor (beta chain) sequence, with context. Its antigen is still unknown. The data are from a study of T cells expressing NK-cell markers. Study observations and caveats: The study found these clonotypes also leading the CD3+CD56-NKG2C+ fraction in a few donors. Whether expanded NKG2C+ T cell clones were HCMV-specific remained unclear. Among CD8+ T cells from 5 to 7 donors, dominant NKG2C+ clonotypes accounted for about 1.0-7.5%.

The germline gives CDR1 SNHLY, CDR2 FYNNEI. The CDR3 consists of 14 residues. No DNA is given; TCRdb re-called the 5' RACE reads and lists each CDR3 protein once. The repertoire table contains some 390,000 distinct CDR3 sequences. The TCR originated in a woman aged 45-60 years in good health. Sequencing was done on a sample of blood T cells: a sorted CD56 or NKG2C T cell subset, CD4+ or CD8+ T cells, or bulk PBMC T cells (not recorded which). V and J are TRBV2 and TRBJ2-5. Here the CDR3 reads CASNKNLKVETQYF.